This T cell receptor beta chain was identified in a study of blood T cell repertoires in COVID-19. In the study overall: Samples came from the United States, Italy and Spain, spanning acute and convalescent COVID-19.

Study processing details: Cell counts per sample came from amplifying reference gene primers. Profiled with immunoSEQ multiplex PCR; TCRdb holds only in-frame clones, not every one. Clonal size and the V and J genes are those of that table, whereas D and trimming came from the DNA. The table includes 200,000 to 300,000 clones, about 90% detected once. Sequencing input: peripheral blood. This receptor was obtained from a woman aged 25 to 45 who had recovered from COVID-19.

CDR3 loop: CASSLVAGNEQYF. As DNA, the CDR3 is TGTGCCAGCAGCTTAGTAGCAGGGAACGAGCAGTACTTC. The gene calls are TRBV7-9 and TRBJ2-7; tentative D call: TRBD1 (5 bases). V was trimmed by 1 base and J by 5 bases, leaving 9 bases between them. The germline V gene encodes CDR1 SEHNR and CDR2 FQNEAQ (reference sequence). The CDR3 is made up of 13 amino acids.